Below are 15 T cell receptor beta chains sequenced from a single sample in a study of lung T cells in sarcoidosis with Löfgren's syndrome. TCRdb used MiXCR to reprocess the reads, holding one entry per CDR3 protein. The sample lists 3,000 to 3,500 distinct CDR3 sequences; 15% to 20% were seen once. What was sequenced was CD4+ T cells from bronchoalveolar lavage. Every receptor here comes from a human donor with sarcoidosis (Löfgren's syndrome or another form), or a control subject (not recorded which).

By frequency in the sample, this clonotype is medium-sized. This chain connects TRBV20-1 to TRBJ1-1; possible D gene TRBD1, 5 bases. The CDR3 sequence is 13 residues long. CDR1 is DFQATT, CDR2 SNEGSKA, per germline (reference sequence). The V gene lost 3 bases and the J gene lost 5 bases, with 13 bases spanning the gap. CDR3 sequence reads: CSARYRSGTEAFF. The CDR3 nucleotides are TGCAGTGCTAGGTACAGGAGTGGGACTGAAGCTTTCTTT.

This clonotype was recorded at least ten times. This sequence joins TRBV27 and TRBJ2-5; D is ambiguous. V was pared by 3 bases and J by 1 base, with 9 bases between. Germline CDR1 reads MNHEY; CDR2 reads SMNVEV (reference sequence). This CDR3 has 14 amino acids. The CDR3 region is CASSFSRTQETQYF. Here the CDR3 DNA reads TGTGCCAGCAGTTTTTCGAGGACCCAAGAGACCCAGTACTTC.

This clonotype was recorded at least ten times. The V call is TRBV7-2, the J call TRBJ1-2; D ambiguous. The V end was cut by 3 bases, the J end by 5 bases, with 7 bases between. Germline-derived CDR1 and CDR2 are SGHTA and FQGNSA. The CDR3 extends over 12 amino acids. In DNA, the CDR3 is TGTGCCAGCAGCTTTCAACGGTATGGCTACACCTTC. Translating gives CASSFQRYGYTF.

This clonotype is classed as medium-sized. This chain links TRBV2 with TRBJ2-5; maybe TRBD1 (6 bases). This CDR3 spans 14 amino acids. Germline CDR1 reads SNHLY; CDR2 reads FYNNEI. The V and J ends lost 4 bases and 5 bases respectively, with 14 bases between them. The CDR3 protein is CASSAITGRETQYF. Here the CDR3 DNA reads TGTGCCAGCAGTGCCATTACAGGGCGGGAGACCCAGTACTTC. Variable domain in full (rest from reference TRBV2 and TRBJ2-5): EPEVTQTPSHQVTQMGQEVILRCVPISNHLYFYWYRQILGQKVEFLVSFYNNEISEKSEIFDDQFSVERPDGSNFTLKIRSTKLEDSAMYFCASSAITGRETQYFGPGTRLLVL.

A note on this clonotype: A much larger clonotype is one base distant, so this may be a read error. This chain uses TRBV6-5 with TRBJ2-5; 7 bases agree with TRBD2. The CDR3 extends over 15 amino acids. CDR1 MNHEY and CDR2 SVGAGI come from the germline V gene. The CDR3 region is CASSYSLAAQETQCF. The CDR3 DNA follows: TGTGCCAGCAGTTACTCCCTAGCGGCTCAAGAGACCCAGTGCTTC.

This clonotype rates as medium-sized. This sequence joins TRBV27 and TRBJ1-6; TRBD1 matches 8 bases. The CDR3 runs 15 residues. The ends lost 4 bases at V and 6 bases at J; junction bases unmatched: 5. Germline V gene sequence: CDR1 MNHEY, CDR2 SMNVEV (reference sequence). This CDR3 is CASSYKDRGNSPLHF. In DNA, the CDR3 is TGTGCCAGCAGTTACAAAGACAGGGGTAATTCACCCCTCCACTTT.

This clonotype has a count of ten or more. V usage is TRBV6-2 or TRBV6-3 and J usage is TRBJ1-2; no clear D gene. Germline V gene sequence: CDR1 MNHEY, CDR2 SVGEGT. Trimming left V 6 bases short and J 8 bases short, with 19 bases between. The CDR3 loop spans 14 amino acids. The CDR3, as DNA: TGTGCCAGCAGCCCAATTCCAATTGGTAGCGGCTACACCTTC. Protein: CASSPIPIGSGYTF.

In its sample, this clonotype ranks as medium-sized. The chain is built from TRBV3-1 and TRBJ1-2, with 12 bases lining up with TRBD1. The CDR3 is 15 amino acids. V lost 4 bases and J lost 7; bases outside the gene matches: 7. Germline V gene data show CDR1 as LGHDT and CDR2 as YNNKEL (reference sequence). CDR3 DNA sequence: TGTGCCAGCAGCCTCCGGGACAGGGGGCGAGGTGGCTACACCTTC. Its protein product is CASSLRDRGRGGYTF. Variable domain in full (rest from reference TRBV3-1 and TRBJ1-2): DTAVSQTPKYLVTQMGNDKSIKCEQNLGHDTMYWYKQDSKKFLKIMFSYNNKELIINETVPNRFSPKSPDKAHLNLHINSLELGDSAVYFCASSLRDRGRGGYTFGSGTRLTVV.

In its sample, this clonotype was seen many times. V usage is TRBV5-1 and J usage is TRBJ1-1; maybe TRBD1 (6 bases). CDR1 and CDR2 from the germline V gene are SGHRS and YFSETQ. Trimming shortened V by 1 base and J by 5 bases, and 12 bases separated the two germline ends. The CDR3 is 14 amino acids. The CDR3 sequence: CASSLLGAQTEAFF. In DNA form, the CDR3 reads TGCGCCAGCAGCTTGCTGGGGGCGCAAACTGAAGCTTTCTTT.

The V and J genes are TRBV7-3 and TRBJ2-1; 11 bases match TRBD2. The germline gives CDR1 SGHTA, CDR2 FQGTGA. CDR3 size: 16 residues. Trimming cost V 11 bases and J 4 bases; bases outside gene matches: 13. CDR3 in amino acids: CAGCLARTSGYNEQFF. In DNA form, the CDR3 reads TGTGCCGGCTGCTTAGCTCGGACTAGCGGGTACAATGAGCAGTTCTTC. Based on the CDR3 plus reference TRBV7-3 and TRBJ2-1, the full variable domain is GAGVSQTPSNKVTEKGKYVELRCDPISGHTALYWYRQSLGQGPEFLIYFQGTGAADDSGLPNDRFFAVRPEGSVSTLKIQRTERGDSAVYLCAGCLARTSGYNEQFFGPGTRLTVL.

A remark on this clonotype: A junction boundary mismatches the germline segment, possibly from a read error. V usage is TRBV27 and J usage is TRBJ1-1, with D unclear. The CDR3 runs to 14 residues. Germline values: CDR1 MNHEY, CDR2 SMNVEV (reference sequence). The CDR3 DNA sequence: TGTGCCAGCAGTTTAATGGGTGGGGTCATTGAAGCTTCCTTT. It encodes CASSLMGGVIEASF.

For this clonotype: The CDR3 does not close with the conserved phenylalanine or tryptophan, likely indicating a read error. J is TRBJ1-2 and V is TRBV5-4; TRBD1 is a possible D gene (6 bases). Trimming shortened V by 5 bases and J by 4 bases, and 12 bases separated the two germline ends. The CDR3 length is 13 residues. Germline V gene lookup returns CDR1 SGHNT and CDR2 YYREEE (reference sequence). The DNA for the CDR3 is TGTGCCAGCAGTCCTAAGGGGGGCTATGGCTACACCTAC. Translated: CASSPKGGYGYTY.

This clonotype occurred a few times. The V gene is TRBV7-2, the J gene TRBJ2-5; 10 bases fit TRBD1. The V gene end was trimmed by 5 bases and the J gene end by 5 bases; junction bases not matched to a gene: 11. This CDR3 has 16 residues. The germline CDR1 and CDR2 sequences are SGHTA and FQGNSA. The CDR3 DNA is TGTGCCAGCAGCCGCACCGGGACAGGGGCGGGGGAGACCCAGTACTTC. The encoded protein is CASSRTGTGAGETQYF.

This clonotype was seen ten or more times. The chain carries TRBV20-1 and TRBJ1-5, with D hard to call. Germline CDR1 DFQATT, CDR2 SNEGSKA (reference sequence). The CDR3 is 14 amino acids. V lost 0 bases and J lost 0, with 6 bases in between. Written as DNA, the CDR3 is TGCAGTGCTAGAGAAGCTTATAGCAATCAGCCCCAGCATTTT. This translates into CSAREAYSNQPQHF.

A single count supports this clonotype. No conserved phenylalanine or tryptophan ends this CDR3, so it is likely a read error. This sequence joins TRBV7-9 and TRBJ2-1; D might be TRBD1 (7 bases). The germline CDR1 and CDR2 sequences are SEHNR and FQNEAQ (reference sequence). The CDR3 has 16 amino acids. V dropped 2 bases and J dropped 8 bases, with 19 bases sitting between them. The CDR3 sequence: CASSLKLTGEADEQFS. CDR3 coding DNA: TGTGCCAGCAGCTTAAAATTAACAGGGGAGGCGGATGAGCAGTTCTCC.